The clone carrying this T cell receptor (beta chain) has just a few counts. Its antigen is as yet unknown. A universal primer site arose from template switching, and cDNA bore unique molecular identifiers. TCRdb independently ran MiXCR on the 5' RACE reads; one entry per CDR3 protein. The sample contains roughly 240,000 distinct CDR3 sequences, 6% to 8% of which appear only once. This entry belongs to a study of identical twins. The study's findings and limits: Abundant beta clonotypes from cord blood bore fewer insertions; memory repertoires lacked this pattern.

The CDR3 is 17 residues long. Trimming cost V 6 bases and J 0 bases, with 24 bases left between them. The germline V gene has CDR1 DFQATT and CDR2 SNEGSKA (reference sequence). These data also formed part of another study, on yellow fever vaccine responses in identical twins. That paper states: Twins showed a vaccine T cell response that reportedly seemed partly convergent, partly personalized.

Material: CD8+ T cells sorted from blood. The sequence was obtained from a woman in her late teens or twenties in good health. This chain connects TRBV20-1 to TRBJ2-7; D unresolved. This CDR3 reads CSANSTAKFGNSYEQYF. CDR3 DNA sequence: TGCAGTGCAAACTCAACGGCGAAGTTTGGCAACTCCTACGAGCAGTACTTC.